These 5 T cell receptor beta chains originate from one sample sequenced in a study of blood T cell repertoires in COVID-19. Generated by immunoSEQ multiplex PCR, the TCRdb table keeps only in-frame clones and is missing some. The sample holds a few hundred thousand clones, approximately 86% seen once. Material for sequencing was peripheral blood. Receptor source: a woman aged 25-40 years with acute or convalescent COVID-19.

This chain links TRBV5-6 with TRBJ1-5, with 7 bases lining up with TRBD1. Germline CDR1 SGHDT, CDR2 YYEEEE. V dropped 2 bases and J dropped 2; count of bases not matched to a gene: 10. The CDR3 has 17 amino acids. The CDR3 bases are TGTGCCAGCAGCTTACGACCGACAGGGTGGCGCAATCAGCCCCAGCATTTT. As protein: CASSLRPTGWRNQPQHF. Based on the CDR3 plus reference TRBV5-6 and TRBJ1-5, the full variable domain is DAGVTQSPTHLIKTRGQQVTLRCSPKSGHDTVSWYQQALGQGPQFIFQYYEEEERQRGNFPDRFSGHQFPNYSSELNVNALLLGDSALYLCASSLRPTGWRNQPQHFGDGTRLSIL.

V and J are TRBV5-1 and TRBJ2-7; possible D gene TRBD2, 5 bases. V gave up 3 bases and J gave up 6 bases, with 13 bases separating them. The CDR3 is made up of 13 amino acids. Germline V CDR1 and CDR2: SGHRS, YFSETQ. DNA of the CDR3: TGCGCCAGCAGCTCCCCTAGCCTCTCCGAGCAGTACTTC. Its translation is CASSSPSLSEQYF.

This clone was recorded once. DNA of the CDR3: TGTGCCAGCTCACCACCGGGGACAGGGGTCAATCAGCCCCAGCATTTT. Its protein product is CASSPPGTGVNQPQHF. This chain uses TRBV18 with TRBJ1-5; 10 bases fit TRBD1. V lost 0 bases and J lost 3; bases outside the gene matches: 2. The CDR3 totals 16 residues. CDR1 and CDR2 from the germline V gene are KGHSH and LQKENI.

This rearrangement joins TRBV19 to TRBJ1-5; 9 bases agree with TRBD1. Germline-derived CDR1 and CDR2 are LNHDA and SQIVND (reference sequence). The length of the CDR3 is 17 residues. J was trimmed by 4 bases and V by 4 bases; bases with no gene match: 11. Here the CDR3 DNA reads TGTGCCAGTAGTACCGAGGACAGGGGCAACTTTAATCAGCCCCAGCATTTT. Its protein product is CASSTEDRGNFNQPQHF.

This chain uses TRBV27 with TRBJ1-2; no clear D. The CDR3 totals 15 residues. V was clipped by 2 bases and J by 2 bases, with 12 bases between them. From germline, CDR1 is MNHEY and CDR2 SMNVEV (reference sequence). The CDR3 reads CASSLRLGENYGYTF. The DNA of the CDR3 is TGTGCCAGCAGTTTAAGGTTAGGAGAGAACTATGGCTACACCTTC.